These 25 T cell receptor beta chains were all obtained from the same sample, sequenced in a study of T cells in Graves' hyperthyroidism and ophthalmopathy. Researchers took RNA transcripts and amplified the TCR beta CDR3 regions from them. In the first-round RT-PCR of the TCR CDR3, the HTBI primer set was used. MiXCR, applied by TCRdb to the multiplex PCR reads, yields one record per CDR3 protein. The table shows about 460,000 distinct CDR3 sequences, with 22% occurring only once. Sequenced: blood. The source of these receptors is a woman between 65 and 79 years old with Graves' ophthalmopathy.

The chain carries TRBV13 and TRBJ2-3; D not resolved. Between the trimmed V and J ends, which lost 0 bases and 1 base, there was a span of 8 bases. CDR3 length: 15 residues. Germline V gene data show CDR1 as PRHDT and CDR2 as FYEKMQ (reference sequence). CDR3 coding DNA: TGTGCCAGCAGCTTAGGGGTTTATGGCACAGATACGCAGTATTTT. Protein: CASSLGVYGTDTQYF.

The chain carries TRBV19 and TRBJ2-2, with TRBD2 matching 8 bases. V shed 7 bases and J 5 bases; nucleotides not matched to a gene: 3. The germline V gene encodes CDR1 LNHDA and CDR2 SQIVND (reference sequence). The CDR3 has 13 amino acids. CDR3 region: CASNGGGTGELFF. For the CDR3, the DNA is TGTGCCAGTAACGGGGGGGGGACCGGGGAGCTGTTTTTT.

The V and J genes are TRBV19 and TRBJ2-1; 9 bases are shared with TRBD2. The CDR3 totals 15 residues. Germline V gives CDR1 LNHDA, CDR2 SQIVND (reference sequence). V gave up 4 bases and J gave up 3 bases; unmatched junction bases: 4. CDR3 DNA sequence: TGTGCCAGTAGTAATCTAGCGGGATTCTACAATGAGCAGTTCTTC. It is translated as CASSNLAGFYNEQFF.

The genes are TRBV7-9 and TRBJ2-2; D is undetermined. V was pared by 5 bases and J by 5 bases, with 12 bases between. CDR1 is SEHNR and CDR2 is FQNEAQ in the germline V gene (reference sequence). The CDR3 sequence is 14 residues long. The CDR3 bases are TGTGCCAGCAGCCACCTAATTGGGACCGGGGAGCTGTTTTTT. Its protein is CASSHLIGTGELFF.

V usage is TRBV20-1 and J usage is TRBJ2-7; D remains unclear. The CDR3 totals 12 residues. The V gene lost 3 bases and the J gene lost 4 bases, with 10 bases spanning the gap. Germline V gives CDR1 DFQATT, CDR2 SNEGSKA (reference sequence). CDR3 residues: CSASWVGYEQYF. The CDR3 region has the DNA TGCAGTGCTAGTTGGGTGGGTTACGAGCAGTACTTC.

The chain couples TRBV4-3 to TRBJ1-6; TRBD1 might be the D (5 bases). There are 17 residues in the CDR3. Germline V gene sequence: CDR1 LGHNA, CDR2 YSLEER. V was shortened by 0 bases and J by 6 bases, with 15 bases between the two germline ends. CDR3 nucleotide sequence: TGCGCCAGCAGCCAAGATCTAAAAGGGACCCCTAATTCACCCCTCCACTTT. Translated, it gives CASSQDLKGTPNSPLHF.

The chain combines TRBV19 with TRBJ2-1; D remains ambiguous. V was pared by 5 bases and J by 4 bases, with 9 bases between. CDR1 LNHDA and CDR2 SQIVND come from the germline V gene (reference sequence). This CDR3 is built from 13 residues. Here the CDR3 reads CASSVGLYNEQFF. DNA of the CDR3: TGTGCCAGTAGTGTGGGCCTTTACAATGAGCAGTTCTTC.

This clonotype was found a few times. The genes are TRBV29-1 and TRBJ2-7; TRBD2 agrees at 7 bases. Unmatched junction bases numbered 5, after V lost 6 bases and J lost 3 bases. Germline V gene sequence: CDR1 SQVTM, CDR2 ANQGSEA. The CDR3 has 12 amino acids. The CDR3 bases are TGCAGCGTGGGGGGGGGTTTCTACGAGCAGTACTTC. Its protein is CSVGGGFYEQYF.

The rearrangement links TRBV7-9 to TRBJ2-1, with a possible D match to TRBD2 (6 bases). Germline-derived CDR1 and CDR2 are SEHNR and FQNEAQ (reference sequence). The CDR3 loop spans 14 amino acids. The V end lost 2 bases, the J end lost 5 bases, and 10 bases lay between the germline ends. The CDR3 coding sequence is TGTGCCAGCAGCTTATCCACTAGCCACAATGAGCAGTTCTTC. Encoded protein: CASSLSTSHNEQFF.

This clonotype was recorded many times. This chain connects TRBV7-2 to TRBJ1-2, with 9 bases fitting TRBD1. Unmatched junction bases numbered 9, after V lost 6 bases and J lost 7 bases. The CDR3 has 14 residues. From germline, CDR1 is SGHTA and CDR2 FQGNSA. The CDR3 reads CASSPAGQGVGYTF. Here the CDR3 DNA reads TGTGCCAGCAGTCCTGCGGGACAGGGCGTTGGCTACACCTTC.

This clonotype appeared a few times. The chain uses TRBV6-1 and TRBJ1-4; D is possibly TRBD1 (5 bases). Germline CDR1 MNHNS, CDR2 SASEGT. The V end was cut by 6 bases, the J end by 1 base, with 6 bases between. The CDR3 loop spans 13 amino acids. The CDR3 DNA reads TGTGCCAGCAGGACAGAAACTAATGAAAAACTGTTTTTT. Its protein product is CASRTETNEKLFF.

This clonotype has a count of ten or more. This chain links TRBV27 with TRBJ1-4, with 8 bases identical to TRBD1. Germline assignment: CDR1 MNHEY and CDR2 SMNVEV (reference sequence). This CDR3 comprises 15 residues. Germline trimming cut 6 bases from V and 7 bases from J; bases unmatched to any gene: 10. For the CDR3, the DNA is TGTGCCAGCAGGGGCGTGGGGACAGGCGGTGAAAAACTGTTTTTT. It specifies CASRGVGTGGEKLFF.

The V call is TRBV2, the J call TRBJ2-1, with D unresolved. Germline V gene sequence: CDR1 SNHLY, CDR2 FYNNEI. The CDR3 has 15 residues. V lost 4 bases and J 0 bases, leaving 10 bases between the germline ends. The CDR3: CASSVDLSSYNEQFF. CDR3 in DNA: TGTGCCAGCAGTGTCGACTTGAGCTCCTACAATGAGCAGTTCTTC.

This clonotype was counted ten times or more. V usage is TRBV2 and J usage is TRBJ2-4, with D uncertain. Per germline, CDR1 SNHLY and CDR2 FYNNEI. V gave up 6 bases and J gave up 8 bases, with 14 bases separating them. This CDR3 is 13 amino acids long. The CDR3 DNA reads as TGTGCCAGCAGCGTCACTAATAAAGACATTCAGTACTTC. Encoded protein: CASSVTNKDIQYF.

Here the CDR3 reads CASMDRAGYTF. In DNA form, the CDR3 reads TGTGCCAGCATGGACAGGGCGGGCTACACCTTC. The genes are TRBV28 and TRBJ1-2; TRBD1 matches at 8 bases. The CDR3 totals 11 residues. Unmatched junction bases numbered 3, after V lost 7 bases and J lost 8 bases. Germline loops: CDR1 MDHEN, CDR2 SYDVKM.

This clonotype was detected a few times. The chain carries TRBV6-2 or TRBV6-3 and TRBJ2-7; D gene uncertain. Deletions cut 6 bases from V and 2 bases from J, with 8 bases between. This CDR3 comprises 12 residues. Germline assignment: CDR1 MNHEY and CDR2 SVGEGT. The CDR3 region is CASSPVAYEQYF. In nucleotides, the CDR3 is TGTGCCAGCAGCCCCGTAGCCTACGAGCAGTACTTC.

This clonotype was counted a few times. The chain combines TRBV6-1 with TRBJ2-7, with a weak D call TRBD1 (6 bases). There are 14 residues in the CDR3. Trimming stripped 10 bases from V and 0 bases from J, with 16 bases between. CDR1 and CDR2 (germline): MNHNS, SASEGT. The CDR3 DNA is TGTGCCATAAAACGGACAGAAAGCTCCTACGAGCAGTACTTC. Translated, it gives CAIKRTESSYEQYF.

The chain recombines TRBV29-1 with TRBJ2-7, with D possibly being TRBD1 (6 bases). Trimming stripped 6 bases from V and 1 base from J, with 22 bases between. Germline values: CDR1 SQVTM, CDR2 ANQGSEA. This CDR3 is built from 16 residues. The CDR3 spells CSVTTLTGGRSYEQYF. The CDR3 DNA reads as TGCAGCGTCACAACATTGACAGGCGGTCGGTCCTACGAGCAGTACTTC.

The chain couples TRBV5-1 to TRBJ2-7; the D gene is possibly TRBD2 (5 bases). This CDR3 is built from 14 residues. CDR1 and CDR2 from the germline V gene are SGHRS and YFSETQ. The V end was cut by 0 bases, the J end by 4 bases, with 11 bases between. The CDR3 sequence is CASSLGLRGYEQYF. The DNA of the CDR3 is TGCGCCAGCAGCTTGGGACTCCGGGGTTACGAGCAGTACTTC.

The chain carries TRBV5-5 and TRBJ1-1; D gene ambiguous. The germline gives CDR1 SGHKS, CDR2 YYEKEE (reference sequence). This CDR3 comprises 14 residues. V was pared by 6 bases and J by 5 bases, with 17 bases between. Written as DNA, the CDR3 is TGTGCCAGCATCCCTTTTATGACGCGGACTGAAGCTTTCTTT. Translated: CASIPFMTRTEAFF.

Worth noting for this clonotype: The germline gene is not matched at one end of the junction; a read error may be the cause. The chain employs TRBV10-3 and TRBJ2-5; possible D gene TRBD1, 5 bases. Germline loops: CDR1 ENHRY, CDR2 SYGVKD. CDR3 length: 11 amino acids. The CDR3 reads CAISESREQHF. The DNA for the CDR3 is TGTGCCATCAGTGAGTCCAGGGAACAACACTTC.

In this sample, this clonotype turned up many times. This chain uses TRBV12-3 or TRBV12-4 with TRBJ1-1; D perhaps matches TRBD1 (6 bases). The CDR3 covers 13 residues. Between the trimmed V and J ends, which lost 10 bases and 0 bases, there was a span of 12 bases. This CDR3 is CATFTGLNTEAFF. The CDR3 region has the DNA TGTGCCACGTTCACAGGGCTGAACACTGAAGCTTTCTTT.

The chain has TRBV9 and TRBJ2-5, with 14 bases that match TRBD2. The CDR3 covers 16 residues. Trimming removed 4 bases from V and 6 bases from J; junction bases left unmatched: 8. Germline assignment: CDR1 SGDLS and CDR2 YYNGEE. As DNA, the CDR3 is TGTGCCAGCAGCCGACTAGCGGGAGGGCCTCGCAAGACCCAGTACTTC. This sequence encodes CASSRLAGGPRKTQYF.

The V call is TRBV6-2 or TRBV6-3, the J call TRBJ2-2; possible D gene TRBD2, 6 bases. This CDR3 has 14 residues. V was pared by 6 bases and J by 7 bases, with 15 bases between. Looked up from germline, CDR1 is MNHEY and CDR2 is SVGEGT. CDR3 sequence: CASSRRRAIGELFF. The DNA for the CDR3 is TGTGCCAGCAGCAGACGGAGGGCCATCGGGGAGCTGTTTTTT.

The genes are TRBV30 and TRBJ1-1; tentatively, D is TRBD1 (6 bases). V shed 3 bases and J shed 2 bases, with 22 bases lying between them. Germline values: CDR1 GTSNPN, CDR2 SVGIG (reference sequence). The CDR3 extends over 17 amino acids. CDR3 region: CAWSSRGAGSLNTEAFF. The CDR3 DNA sequence: TGTGCCTGGAGCTCGAGGGGGGCAGGATCCCTTAACACTGAAGCTTTCTTT.